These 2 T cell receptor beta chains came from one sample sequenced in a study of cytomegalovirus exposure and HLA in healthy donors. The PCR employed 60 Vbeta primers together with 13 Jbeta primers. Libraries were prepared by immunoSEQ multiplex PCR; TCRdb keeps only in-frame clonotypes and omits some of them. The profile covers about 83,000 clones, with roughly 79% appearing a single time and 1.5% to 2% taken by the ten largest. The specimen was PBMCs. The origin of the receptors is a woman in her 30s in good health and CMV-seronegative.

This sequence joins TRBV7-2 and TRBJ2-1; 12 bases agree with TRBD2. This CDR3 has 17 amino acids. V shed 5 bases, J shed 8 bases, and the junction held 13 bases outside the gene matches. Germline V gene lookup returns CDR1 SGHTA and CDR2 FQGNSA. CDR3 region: CASSPNRTSGIGDEQFF. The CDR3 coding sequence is TGTGCCAGCAGCCCTAACAGGACTAGCGGGATCGGCGATGAGCAGTTCTTC.

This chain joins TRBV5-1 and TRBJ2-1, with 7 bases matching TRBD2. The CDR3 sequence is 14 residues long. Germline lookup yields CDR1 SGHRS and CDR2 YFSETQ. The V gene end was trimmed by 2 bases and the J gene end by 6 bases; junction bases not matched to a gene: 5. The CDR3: CASSFGVAGNEQFF. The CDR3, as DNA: TGCGCCAGCAGCTTCGGCGTAGCGGGCAATGAGCAGTTCTTC.